A selection of T cell receptor beta chains follows, all from one sample in a study of shared clonotypes between healthy human individuals. Sequencing used immunoSEQ multiplex PCR; TCRdb keeps in-frame clones, though not all of them. In the table there are hundreds of thousands of clones, about four fifths of which are singletons. Sequenced sample: PBMCs. Every receptor here comes from a woman aged 40 to 49 in good health. Some clones in this sample may be carry-over from other donors' samples. The CDR3 runs from the conserved cysteine through the conserved F or W. The D gene is left open where the match is weak. The size of a clone is reported for some rows only, either as once, few or many, or as a class for expanded clones.

TRBV4-3,TRBD2,TRBJ2-6,-,18,TGCGCCAGCAGCCAAGCGCTAGCGGGAAAGGCTGGGGCCAACGTCCTGACTTTC,CASSQALAGKAGANVLTF
TRBV28,TRBD1,TRBJ1-1,once,15,TGTGCCAGCAGGTTAAGAGGGGGCGAGTACACTGAAGCTTTCTTT,CASRLRGGEYTEAFF
TRBV28,-,TRBJ2-1,-,13,TGTGCCAGCAGTTTACGCGCGGATAATGAGCAGTTCTTC,CASSLRADNEQFF
TRBV6-6,TRBD2,TRBJ2-7,many,15,TGTGCCAGCAGTGATAGACTAGCGGGTCTCTACGAGCAGTACTTC,CASSDRLAGLYEQYF
TRBV6-5,TRBD1,TRBJ1-4,few,15,TGTGCCAGCAATACACACAGGGGAGAGAATGAAAAACTGTTTTTT,CASNTHRGENEKLFF
TRBV11-2,-,TRBJ1-1,-,14,TGTGCCAGCAGCATTGACAACATGAACACTGAAGCTTTCTTT,CASSIDNMNTEAFF
TRBV10-3,TRBD2,TRBJ2-7,-,16,TGTGCCATCAGTGAGCCGCCGGGACTAGCGGCCTACGAGCAGTACTTC,CAISEPPGLAAYEQYF
TRBV29-1,-,TRBJ1-1,-,14,TGCAGCGTTACCCGGGGCGGCATGAACACTGAAGCTTTCTTT,CSVTRGGMNTEAFF
TRBV5-1,-,TRBJ1-3,many,16,TGCGCCAGCAGCTTGGGAACAGGGTTCAAGGGAAACACCATATATTTT,CASSLGTGFKGNTIYF
TRBV5-4,TRBD1,TRBJ2-5,once,17,TGTGCCAGCAGCCCCGGGACAGGGGTCGGGTACCAAGAGACCCAGTACTTC,CASSPGTGVGYQETQYF
TRBV18,TRBD1,TRBJ1-5,-,15,TGTGCCAGCTCACCACAGACAGGGTTCCCTCAGCCCCAGCATTTT,CASSPQTGFPQPQHF
TRBV5-6,-,TRBJ1-2,few,16,TGTGCCAGCAGCCCAAGCGGCAGGGCGAGGAGCTATGGCTACACCTTC,CASSPSGRARSYGYTF
TRBV10-3,-,TRBJ2-2,-,16,TGTGCCATCAGGAAGTTGGCGTTTGAAGGGTCCGGGGAGCTGTTTTTT,CAIRKLAFEGSGELFF
TRBV7-6,-,TRBJ2-2,-,16,TGTGCCAGCAGCTTACAGGGGTCCACGAACACCGGGGAGCTGTTTTTT,CASSLQGSTNTGELFF
TRBV9,TRBD2,TRBJ2-5,once,14,TGTGCCAGCGGACGGGGACTAGGCCAAGAGACCCAGTACTTC,CASGRGLGQETQYF
TRBV28,-,TRBJ2-5,-,12,TGTGCCAGCAGCCCCTGGGGGTCGGTCCAGTACTTC,CASSPWGSVQYF
TRBV28,-,TRBJ2-7,-,12,TGTGCCAGCAGTTTAACGGCCTACGAGCAGTACTTC,CASSLTAYEQYF
TRBV7-9,-,TRBJ1-5,-,13,TGTGCCAGCAGCCCCGGTGGGAATCAGCCCCAGCATTTT,CASSPGGNQPQHF
TRBV11-2,TRBD1,TRBJ2-2,-,16,TGTGCCAGCAGCGCGCCCGGGACAGGGACCACCGGGGAGCTGTTTTTT,CASSAPGTGTTGELFF
TRBV7-6,TRBD2,TRBJ2-2,-,18,TGTGCCAGCATGCGAATTGGACTAGCGGGAGGGCCTGGCGGGGAGCTGTTTTTT,CASMRIGLAGGPGGELFF
TRBV9,-,TRBJ2-1,-,15,TGTGCCAGCAGCGTAGCAGCTAGCCGACACAATGAGCAGTTCTTC,CASSVAASRHNEQFF